Ten or more counts support the clone carrying this TCR beta chain. This entry comes from a study of neurological immune-mediated disorders. TCRdb re-derived calls from the 5' RACE reads in MiXCR, one entry per CDR3 protein. This table has tens of thousands of distinct CDR3 sequences, roughly 11% appearing once. Sequenced sample: CD4+ T cells from blood. The TCR originated in a woman aged 30 to 39 with HTLV-1-associated myelopathy (HAM/TSP).

The CDR3 loop reads CSASPLKSTGELFF. Here the CDR3 DNA reads TGCAGTGCTAGTCCCTTAAAAAGCACCGGGGAGCTGTTTTTT. The rearrangement joins TRBV20-1 to TRBJ2-2; D gene ambiguous. The V end lost 3 bases, the J end lost 4 bases, and 12 bases lay between the germline ends. The germline V gene encodes CDR1 DFQATT and CDR2 SNEGSKA (reference sequence). The CDR3 covers 14 residues.